A single sample is the source of the 27 T cell receptor beta chains below, sequenced in a study of T cell changes during pregnancy in multiple sclerosis. Here immunoSEQ multiplex PCR was the method, and the copy in TCRdb shows in-frame clones only, minus some. The table records some 38,000 clones, around 91% of them present only once. The sequencing here drew on CD4+ T cells from peripheral blood mononuclear cells, taken in the second trimester of pregnancy. All receptors come from a female donor in good health, enrolled as a control in a pregnancy study.

The genes are TRBV4-3 and TRBJ2-1; TRBD2 agrees at 8 bases. CDR3 size: 16 residues. Losses at the gene ends were 3 bases for V and 1 base for J; bases not matched to a gene: 5. Looked up from germline, CDR1 is LGHNA and CDR2 is YSLEER. In DNA form, the CDR3 reads TGCGCCAGCAGCCAGGGTAGCGGGGATTCCTACAATGAGCAGTTCTTC. Protein: CASSQGSGDSYNEQFF.

This chain connects TRBV6-1 to TRBJ1-2; D not certain. The CDR3 is 11 amino acids. V dropped 8 bases and J dropped 4 bases, with 8 bases sitting between them. Germline CDR1 reads MNHNS; CDR2 reads SASEGT. This CDR3 is CASASGYGYTF. The DNA for the CDR3 is TGTGCCAGCGCCTCCGGCTATGGCTACACCTTC.

This chain links TRBV7-3 with TRBJ2-2; tentatively, D is TRBD1 (6 bases). V was pared by 10 bases and J by 7 bases, with 13 bases between. CDR1 and CDR2 from the germline V gene are SGHTA and FQGTGA. This CDR3 has 12 residues. CDR3 nucleotide sequence: TGTGCCATCTTGGACAGAGACGGGGAGCTGTTTTTT. Translating it yields CAILDRDGELFF.

This rearrangement joins TRBV7-2 to TRBJ1-5; 8 bases are shared with TRBD1. With V trimmed by 6 bases and J by 5 bases, 6 bases remained unmatched. Per germline, CDR1 SGHTA and CDR2 FQGNSA. CDR3 length: 14 amino acids. CDR3 bases: TGTGCCAGCAGGGTACCAGGGGGCCATCAGCCCCAGCATTTT. Encoded protein: CASRVPGGHQPQHF.

This chain's CDR3 is CASSQDPLKGGDTEAFF. CDR3 DNA sequence: TGCGCCAGCAGCCAAGATCCCTTAAAGGGAGGTGACACTGAAGCTTTCTTT. The chain combines TRBV4-3 with TRBJ1-1; D is unclear. Germline V gene sequence: CDR1 LGHNA, CDR2 YSLEER. The CDR3 has 17 amino acids. The germline V and J ends were trimmed by 0 bases and 3 bases, with 17 bases remaining between them.

The rearrangement uses TRBV4-2 and TRBJ1-4, with 7 bases lining up with TRBD1. The V segment lost 0 bases and the J segment 4 bases; nucleotides outside the gene matches: 8. Germline assignment: CDR1 LGHNA and CDR2 YNFKEQ. CDR3 length: 17 amino acids. The CDR3 sequence: CASSQDWEQGSNEKLFF. CDR3 sequence (DNA): TGTGCCAGCAGCCAAGATTGGGAACAGGGGAGTAATGAAAAACTGTTTTTT.

This chain connects TRBV15 to TRBJ2-5, with D unresolved. CDR1 and CDR2 (germline): LNHNV, YYDKDF (reference sequence). The CDR3 spans 13 residues. Deletions cut 2 bases from V and 0 bases from J, with 4 bases between. The CDR3 spells CATSRLYQETQYF. In nucleotides, the CDR3 is TGTGCCACCAGCAGACTGTACCAAGAGACCCAGTACTTC.

The rearrangement joins TRBV4-1 to TRBJ1-2; 10 bases match TRBD1. CDR1 and CDR2 from the germline V gene are MGHRA and YSYEKL. The CDR3 is 18 residues long. The V and J ends lost 1 base and 0 bases, in that order; junction bases with no gene match: 8. The CDR3 region is CASSQGGTGAVANYGYTF. In DNA form, the CDR3 reads TGCGCCAGCAGCCAAGGTGGGACAGGGGCCGTTGCTAACTATGGCTACACCTTC.

The V gene is TRBV4-2, the J gene TRBJ2-4, with a weak D call TRBD1 (6 bases). The CDR3 consists of 16 residues. Trimming pared 1 base from V and 0 bases from J, leaving 10 bases between. Germline V CDR1 and CDR2: LGHNA, YNFKEQ. The CDR3 loop reads CASSQGTVLAKNIQYF. CDR3 nucleotides: TGTGCCAGCAGCCAAGGGACAGTCTTAGCCAAAAACATTCAGTACTTC.

The V and J genes are TRBV6-5 and TRBJ1-6, with 7 bases identical to TRBD1. Germline loops: CDR1 MNHEY, CDR2 SVGAGI. CDR3 length: 16 amino acids. Germline trimming cut 2 bases from V and 6 bases from J; bases unmatched to any gene: 7. CDR3 protein: CASSYGDSRPNSPLHF. The CDR3 DNA reads TGTGCCAGCAGTTACGGGGACAGCAGACCTAATTCACCCCTCCACTTT.

The V and J genes are TRBV7-9 and TRBJ2-7; 8 bases are shared with TRBD1. The V gene end was trimmed by 5 bases and the J gene end by 6 bases; junction bases not matched to a gene: 3. Looked up from germline, CDR1 is SEHNR and CDR2 is FQNEAQ (reference sequence). This CDR3 contains 12 residues. The CDR3 region is CASSLQGAEQYF. The DNA of the CDR3 is TGTGCCAGCAGCCTCCAGGGGGCCGAGCAGTACTTC.

The chain recombines TRBV27 with TRBJ1-2; TRBD1 agrees at 9 bases. The CDR3 consists of 15 residues. The trim removed 5 bases at V and 1 base at J, leaving 5 bases unmatched. CDR1 MNHEY and CDR2 SMNVEV come from the germline V gene (reference sequence). The CDR3 nucleotides are TGTGCCAGCAGTGCTCCGGGACAGGGTAACTATGGCTACACCTTC. Its translation: CASSAPGQGNYGYTF.

This clone came up once. The chain has TRBV18 and TRBJ1-1; 8 bases are a match to TRBD1. CDR1 and CDR2 (germline): KGHSH, LQKENI. The CDR3 runs 15 residues. Trimming removed 3 bases from V and 7 bases from J; junction bases left unmatched: 10. CDR3 protein: CASSPDRGGGDEAFF. CDR3 sequence (DNA): TGTGCCAGCTCACCCGACAGGGGCGGAGGAGATGAAGCTTTCTTT.

The rearrangement uses TRBV18 and TRBJ2-2; D is unclear. Trimming left V 2 bases short and J 0 bases short, with 10 bases between. There are 16 residues in the CDR3. The germline V gene encodes CDR1 KGHSH and CDR2 LQKENI. CDR3 in DNA: TGTGCCAGCTCACCAGGGCAGTTCGCGAACACCGGGGAGCTGTTTTTT. This encodes CASSPGQFANTGELFF. The variable domain in full, completed from reference TRBV18 and TRBJ2-2, reads NAGVMQNPRHLVRRRGQEARLRCSPMKGHSHVYWYRQLPEEGLKFMVYLQKENIIDESGMPKERFSAEFPKEGPSILRIQQVVRGDSAAYFCASSPGQFANTGELFFGEGSRLTVL.

The chain links TRBV5-1 to TRBJ1-1, with D possibly TRBD1 on 5 matching bases. This CDR3 has 15 amino acids. Germline CDR1 is SGHRS and CDR2 is YFSETQ. Trimming took 3 bases from V and 1 from J, leaving 13 bases between them. This chain's CDR3 is CASSSGNLRNTEAFF. The CDR3 DNA reads as TGCGCCAGCAGCTCAGGGAACCTCAGGAACACTGAAGCTTTCTTT. The full variable domain, its missing parts supplied by reference TRBV5-1 and TRBJ1-1, is KAGVTQTPRYLIKTRGQQVTLSCSPISGHRSVSWYQQTPGQGLQFLFEYFSETQRNKGNFPGRFSGRQFSNSRSEMNVSTLELGDSALYLCASSSGNLRNTEAFFGQGTRLTVV.

The rearrangement links TRBV6-5 to TRBJ2-4, with D unclear. The ends were cut back, 0 bases at V and 1 base at J, with 4 bases in the middle. Germline CDR1 is MNHEY and CDR2 is SVGAGI. The CDR3 extends over 14 amino acids. CDR3 nucleotide sequence: TGTGCCAGCAGTTACTCCAGGGCCAAAAACATTCAGTACTTC. Its translation: CASSYSRAKNIQYF.

The J gene is TRBJ2-3, the V gene TRBV7-2, with 7 bases fitting TRBD2. The CDR3 sequence is 14 residues long. Germline-derived CDR1 and CDR2 are SGHTA and FQGNSA. With V trimmed by 8 bases and J by 1 base, 6 bases remained unmatched. DNA for the CDR3: TGTGCCAGCCTGCGGGAGAGAGGCACAGATACGCAGTATTTT. Amino acids: CASLRERGTDTQYF.

The chain employs TRBV5-1 and TRBJ2-1, with 10 nucleotides matching TRBD2. Germline V lookup: CDR1 SGHRS, CDR2 YFSETQ. CDR3 length: 15 residues. V shed 2 bases and J 6 bases; nucleotides not matched to a gene: 5. The CDR3 is CASSFSGGIGNEQFF. The CDR3 DNA reads TGCGCCAGCAGCTTTAGCGGGGGGATCGGCAATGAGCAGTTCTTC.

This clone appeared a single time. The gene calls are TRBV27 and TRBJ1-6; no firm D call. Germline-derived CDR1 and CDR2 are MNHEY and SMNVEV (reference sequence). CDR3 length: 15 residues. Trimming removed 7 bases at V and 5 bases at J, with 15 bases between. The CDR3 region is CASTSATPDNSPLHF. DNA for the CDR3: TGTGCCAGCACTTCGGCGACACCTGATAATTCACCCCTCCACTTT.

The gene calls are TRBV4-2 and TRBJ2-7; unclear D gene. The CDR3 has 17 amino acids. The germline CDR1 and CDR2 sequences are LGHNA and YNFKEQ. Deletions cut 1 base from V and 2 bases from J, with 18 bases between. CDR3 loop: CASSQGTTTHRAYEQYF. The CDR3 nucleotides read TGTGCCAGCAGCCAAGGCACTACCACCCACCGAGCCTACGAGCAGTACTTC.

CDR3 in amino acids: CASSLRGGSGSSYNEQFF. In DNA form, the CDR3 reads TGTGCCAGCAGCTTACGAGGGGGTAGCGGGAGCTCCTACAATGAGCAGTTCTTC. This sequence joins TRBV7-3 and TRBJ2-1, with TRBD2 matching over 9 bases. Germline CDR1 reads SGHTA; CDR2 reads FQGTGA. The V segment lost 2 bases and the J segment 0 bases; nucleotides outside the gene matches: 8. The CDR3 totals 18 residues.

The chain joins TRBV28 to TRBJ1-1; D ambiguous. This CDR3 has 14 amino acids. The germline gives CDR1 MDHEN, CDR2 SYDVKM. The V end lost 8 bases, the J end lost 0 bases, and 13 bases lay between the germline ends. This chain's CDR3 is CASFSIQLNTEAFF. The CDR3 DNA sequence: TGTGCCAGCTTTTCGATACAGTTGAACACTGAAGCTTTCTTT.

This chain links TRBV7-2 with TRBJ2-5, with D tentatively TRBD2 (6 bases). V was pared by 7 bases and J by 2 bases, with 11 bases between. Germline V CDR1 and CDR2: SGHTA, FQGNSA. The CDR3 runs to 13 residues. The CDR3 reads CASTGRGQETQYF. The CDR3 nucleotides are TGTGCCAGCACGGGGCGGGGACAAGAGACCCAGTACTTC.

In this sample, this clone turned up a few times. The rearrangement joins TRBV19 to TRBJ2-7; 9 nucleotides line up with TRBD2. Germline CDR1 is LNHDA and CDR2 is SQIVND (reference sequence). This CDR3 comprises 15 residues. V shed 2 bases and J 3 bases; nucleotides not matched to a gene: 5. CDR3 nucleotides: TGTGCCAGTAGTATATCGCGGGGGGGCAACTACGAGCAGTACTTC. Protein sequence: CASSISRGGNYEQYF.

V usage is TRBV4-1 and J usage is TRBJ1-2, with TRBD1 identical over 11 bases. There are 13 residues in the CDR3. Germline values: CDR1 MGHRA, CDR2 YSYEKL. With 4 bases clipped from V and 11 bases from J, the junction kept 6 bases outside the gene matches. The CDR3 sequence: CASSPGQGARYTF. The CDR3 bases are TGCGCCAGCAGCCCCGGACAGGGGGCAAGATACACCTTC.

The V call is TRBV7-2, the J call TRBJ1-6, with D uncertain. The CDR3 has 18 residues. V shed 4 bases and J shed 0 bases, with 16 bases lying between them. In germline, CDR1 is SGHTA, CDR2 FQGNSA. Written as DNA, the CDR3 is TGTGCCAGCAGCTCCGCCCTTTCCTTGAGCTCCTATAATTCACCCCTCCACTTT. Its translation: CASSSALSLSSYNSPLHF.

The chain has TRBV5-1 and TRBJ2-2; 10 positions match TRBD2. The trim removed 0 bases at V and 5 bases at J, leaving 4 bases unmatched. Germline V gene data show CDR1 as SGHRS and CDR2 as YFSETQ. The CDR3 length is 16 residues. CDR3 DNA sequence: TGCGCCAGCAGCTTGGAGCGGGGGGGCCGAACCGGGGAGCTGTTTTTT. Its protein is CASSLERGGRTGELFF.